This TCR beta chain is drawn from a study of regulatory T cells in long-lasting Graves disease (dated by TCRdb to 2020 to 2022). General notes on the study: Antithyroid drugs had been taken for less than 3 months by newly diagnosed Graves' disease patients. Peripheral blood TCR sequencing and RNA sequencing compared persistent Graves' disease patients with newly diagnosed Graves' disease patients. The study took place in China and was registered as a clinical trial. A total of roughly 35 samples underwent TCR sequencing: about 13 from persistent and around 20 from newly diagnosed Graves' disease patients. The investigation overall reported the following: Lower TCR Shannon entropy and fewer highly expanded clones were observed in persistent Graves' disease patients than in newly diagnosed patients, which suggested clonal expansion. Persistent patients shared more public clonotypes among themselves (more than 2,500) than newly diagnosed patients did (more than 850). The authors noted that the small sample size was a limitation that may lower accuracy. Persistent disease showed preferential use of TRBV28, TRBJ1-2 and TRBJ2-5, whereas newly diagnosed disease favored TRBV20-1 and TRBJ2-1. Sequencing and analysis were restricted to the TCR beta chain. Peripheral blood alone was examined, since thyroid tissue, which constituted the primary lesion, could not be accessed.

The sample's time point label, in plain terms: newly diagnosed GD, antithyroid drugs for less than 3 months. For both TCR sequencing and RNA sequencing, RNA was extracted from PBMCs using TRIzol. Graves' disease was diagnosed according to American Thyroid Association guidelines. Recruitment of patients was carried out at an endocrinology department in Xi'an, China. Each patient gave 8.5 to 9.5 milliliters of peripheral blood, collected in an EDTA anticoagulant tube. Ficoll Paque Plus density gradient separation was used to isolate PBMCs, and no further T cell sorting was performed. An Agilent 2100 Bioanalyzer and agarose gel were used to check RNA quality, while a NanoDrop 2000 measured RNA concentration. Library generation was performed with multiplex PCR. Reads for this sample came from an Illumina HiSeq 4000. TCR beta libraries were built with iRepertoire HTBI primers and Arm-PCR amplification of CDR3 regions. Gel purification was performed on PCR products prior to sequencing. Regarding the original processing steps: Across samples, 55 to 80 TRBV and 13 to 15 TRBJ segments were identified and used for gene usage analysis of CDR3 amino acid clonotypes. COPE and FqMerger were used to merge the filtered high-quality paired reads into contigs. BLAST was used to align contigs to IMGT TRBV, TRBD and TRBJ reference genes, with CDR3 defined following IMGT. Any clonotype with a frequency above 0.1% was counted as a highly expanded clone. Repertoire diversity was measured by Shannon entropy, and V-J evenness by the Gini coefficient. Clonotypes shared by more than one individual were considered public. The raw public data were reprocessed by TCRdb itself: fastp quality trimming at Q25, MiXCR clonotype calling, in-frame beta chains only. Rows with a matching CDR3 protein are joined into one entry that keeps the most common DNA and genes. The authors' filters were not applied to this entry. The sample table shows around 500,000 distinct CDR3 sequences, and more than 10% are seen once. Together, the top ten hold roughly 8.2% of the sample.

The CDR3 numbers 13 residues from cysteine through phenylalanine. Only CDR3 DNA remains: 39 bases, in frame from the first base. From the germline V gene, CDR1 is SGHTA and CDR2 is FQGNSA. V lost 4 bases and J lost 0 bases; the stretch between them is 6 bases long. To note about this clonotype: Its antigen is currently not known. Base qualities are not recorded, but no much larger clone differs from it by a single base.

This sample also belongs to another study, concerning T cells in Graves' hyperthyroidism and ophthalmopathy. As that second study puts it: Stable Graves' hyperthyroidism was defined as no progression to ophthalmopathy during 18 months of follow-up. Hyperthyroidism patients were newly diagnosed, had a disease duration of under 2 months, and were aged 18 to 65 years. The study excluded patients with uncontrolled infections, other autoimmune diseases, pregnancy or lactation. Diagnoses were established on the basis of clinical symptoms, serum thyroxine and TRAb, thyroid ultrasound, and orbital computed tomography. The TCR CDR3 was subjected to a first round of RT-PCR using the HTBI primer set and the Qiagen OneStep RT-PCR kit. Blood samples also contained most of the expanded thyroid clonotypes (frequency above 0.001), which suggests that blood repertoires may reflect thyroid immune responses. In cross-validation, a model built on a 13 V-J signature told ophthalmopathy apart from stable hyperthyroidism with over 85% sensitivity and 81% to 82% specificity, and in testing the same model reached 80%/75%. In validation, progression to ophthalmopathy was predicted by the model with 55% to 71% sensitivity and under 85% specificity, a median of around 5.9 months before onset. To identify TCR V-J signatures that set the groups apart, the researchers used a discovery cohort of 90 to 100 patients, made up of about 44 with Graves' ophthalmopathy and 57 with stable Graves' hyperthyroidism. Prospective prediction of ophthalmopathy was tested in an independent validation cohort consisting of roughly 20 hyperthyroidism patients and some 15 patients who later progressed to ophthalmopathy. For training and testing, the 100 patients in the discovery cohort were randomly divided in a 7:3 ratio. In about six Graves' hyperthyroidism patients, the study also compared T-cell repertoires from thyroid tissue with T-cell repertoires from blood. After blood sampling, hyperthyroidism patients were treated with methimazole at a starting dose of 30 mg daily, and ophthalmopathy patients were treated with high-dose intravenous methylprednisolone. The libraries were constructed in a second round of multiplex PCR and then size-selected and purified. Paired-end sequencing of the libraries was performed with 100 bp reads on an Illumina HiSeq2000. SOAPnuke was used to process the raw data, with reads discarded if the reads contained adapters or uncalled bases, had a mean Phred below 15, or lacked an exact constant-primer or identifier match. COPE v1.2.5 was used to merge the high-quality paired reads, and each unique nucleotide sequence was defined as a clonotype. MiTCR v1.1 was used to align the clonotypes against IMGT TRBV, TRBD and TRBJ reference segments. The analysis was restricted to V-J combinations with a frequency above 0.0001, which together covered roughly 99% of the repertoires. The TCS score was defined as F50 (clonal expansion) divided by E x V (chaos), with BLOSUM62-based TCRdist calculated between CDR3 peptides within each V-J. Welch's t-statistics and random forest reduced roughly 530 V-J features to around 14, which were used in a naive Bayes classifier (R e1071). Sample size was not statistically predetermined, and blinding of investigators to group allocation was not performed. The paper describes TCR Vbeta CDR3 sequencing of more than 120 peripheral blood samples, made up of roughly 45 ophthalmopathy patients, around 78 hyperthyroidism patients and some 17 progressor patients.

This TCR came from a woman in her twenties or thirties with Graves disease. Donor details come from another sample of the same person, matched by shared clones. Rearrangement joined TRBV7-2 to TRBJ2-5, with the D gene too uncertain to name. The source was peripheral blood mononuclear cells (PBMCs), collected at new diagnosis, from a patient treated with antithyroid drugs. The encoded CDR3 is CASSSRNQETQYF. The DNA reads TGTGCCAGCAGCTCTAGGAACCAAGAGACCCAGTACTTC.